The next 21 T cell receptor beta chains were all read from a single sample in a study of cytomegalovirus exposure and HLA in healthy donors. It was with 60 Vbeta and 13 Jbeta primers that the PCR ran. Assay: immunoSEQ multiplex PCR; the TCRdb copy retains only in-frame clones and omits some. The table lists roughly 150,000 clones, over 80% of them singletons. The material sequenced was PBMCs. These TCRs come from a woman in her late teens or twenties in good health and CMV-seronegative.

The V gene is TRBV30, the J gene TRBJ1-2, with 8 bases that match TRBD1. Germline values: CDR1 GTSNPN, CDR2 SVGIG (reference sequence). The CDR3 is 14 residues long. The V and J ends lost 4 bases and 7 bases, in that order; junction bases with no gene match: 11. The CDR3: CAWTAGGLVFGYTF. The CDR3 nucleotides read TGTGCCTGGACTGCAGGGGGCCTGGTCTTTGGCTACACCTTC.

The genes are TRBV19 and TRBJ1-2, with 10 bases that match TRBD1. The germline V gene encodes CDR1 LNHDA and CDR2 SQIVND (reference sequence). Germline trimming cut 5 bases from V and 10 bases from J; bases unmatched to any gene: 10. The CDR3 spans 14 residues. CDR3 bases: TGTGCCAGTAGTTTCCTGACAGGGGGCGCAAACTACACCTTC. Translating it yields CASSFLTGGANYTF.

The chain joins TRBV21-1 to TRBJ1-2; the table's TRBD1 call for D was not verified on the DNA. TRBV21-1 is flagged as a pseudogene. This CDR3 is built from 16 residues. CDR3 amino acids: CASSLSRGRPIPGYTF. DNA of the CDR3: TGTGCCAGCAGCCTCTCCCGTGGCAGGCCCATCCCAGGCTACACCTTC.

This chain links TRBV2 with TRBJ1-5; D gene ambiguous. V gave up 7 bases and J gave up 5 bases, with 12 bases separating them. Germline loops: CDR1 SNHLY, CDR2 FYNNEI. The CDR3 is 13 amino acids. CDR3 coding DNA: TGTGCCAGCAACGAAGACTGGGATCAGCCCCAGCATTTT. This translates into CASNEDWDQPQHF.

This clone was recorded only once. The rearrangement uses TRBV5-6 and TRBJ2-2, with TRBD1 as a possible D gene (6 bases). This CDR3 region has 17 residues. Germline V CDR1 and CDR2: SGHDT, YYEEEE. V was shortened by 4 bases and J by 2 bases, with 18 bases between the two germline ends. CDR3: CASSRNVYRVNTGELFF. CDR3 nucleotides: TGTGCCAGCAGCCGCAATGTATACAGGGTAAACACCGGGGAGCTGTTTTTT.

The chain uses TRBV28 and TRBJ1-1, with a tentative D call TRBD1 (5 bases). Between the trimmed V and J ends, which lost 3 bases and 1 base, there was a span of 12 bases. The germline V gene encodes CDR1 MDHEN and CDR2 SYDVKM. The CDR3 runs to 15 residues. CDR3 protein: CASSFAKGSNTEAFF. CDR3 bases: TGTGCCAGCAGTTTTGCGAAGGGGTCGAACACTGAAGCTTTCTTT.

This clone was counted only a few times. The gene calls are TRBV28 and TRBJ1-2, with 7 positions matching TRBD1. V lost 4 bases and J lost 7; bases outside the gene matches: 12. The CDR3 is 15 residues long. CDR1 is MDHEN, CDR2 SYDVKM, per germline. The DNA of the CDR3 is TGTGCCAGCAGTTCCGGGTTTGGACAGGTAGTTGGCTACACCTTC. Translation gives CASSSGFGQVVGYTF.

CDR3 DNA: TGTGCCAGCAGCCTCGGGGGGGCGGGCACAGATACGCAGTATTTT. Its translation: CASSLGGAGTDTQYF. The chain joins TRBV6-6 to TRBJ2-3; 8 positions match TRBD2. The CDR3 covers 15 residues. Germline CDR1 reads MNHNY; CDR2 reads SVGAGI (reference sequence). J gave up 1 base and V 6 bases, and 6 bases lay outside the gene matches.

DNA for the CDR3: TGTGCCAGCAGGGCGACAGGGTATGGCTACACCTTC. It is translated as CASRATGYGYTF. The chain employs TRBV9 and TRBJ1-2; TRBD1 aligns across 7 bases. The CDR3 is 12 residues long. CDR1 SGDLS and CDR2 YYNGEE come from the germline V gene. V lost 5 bases and J lost 5; bases outside the gene matches: 3.

V is TRBV4-2 and J is TRBJ2-2, with TRBD1 matching over 10 bases. J gave up 4 bases and V 4 bases, and 9 bases lay outside the gene matches. The germline V gene has CDR1 LGHNA and CDR2 YNFKEQ. The CDR3 spans 17 residues. CDR3 sequence reads: CASSPYQTGGFTGELFF. The CDR3 nucleotides read TGTGCCAGCAGCCCGTATCAGACAGGGGGCTTCACCGGGGAGCTGTTTTTT.

This clone was counted only a few times. The V call is TRBV5-1, the J call TRBJ1-5; possible D gene TRBD1, 5 bases. This CDR3 is built from 14 residues. V was trimmed by 2 bases and J by 5 bases, leaving 11 bases between them. The V gene's germline CDR1 is SGHRS and CDR2 YFSETQ. The CDR3 spells CASSLLGEDQPQHF. The CDR3 DNA follows: TGCGCCAGCAGCTTATTAGGGGAGGATCAGCCCCAGCATTTT.

The chain has TRBV19 and TRBJ2-2; the D is unclear. Germline V gene sequence: CDR1 LNHDA, CDR2 SQIVND (reference sequence). This CDR3 region has 15 residues. V lost 1 base and J lost 2, with 8 bases in between. The CDR3 sequence: CASSIVQFNTGELFF. In DNA form, the CDR3 reads TGTGCCAGTAGTATAGTTCAGTTTAACACCGGGGAGCTGTTTTTT.

The chain links TRBV5-6 to TRBJ2-7; 9 bases line up with TRBD2. V gave up 4 bases and J gave up 3 bases; unmatched junction bases: 8. Germline V gene sequence: CDR1 SGHDT, CDR2 YYEEEE. The CDR3 has 15 residues. CDR3 sequence reads: CASSIAGATNYEQYF. The CDR3 bases are TGTGCCAGCAGCATAGCGGGGGCGACTAACTACGAGCAGTACTTC.

The chain carries TRBV27 and TRBJ1-1; the D is unclear. The CDR3 runs to 13 residues. Per the germline V gene, CDR1 is MNHEY and CDR2 is SMNVEV (reference sequence). Trimming removed 7 bases from V and 6 bases from J, with 15 bases in between. CDR3 loop: CASKIRGKAEAFF. The CDR3 DNA sequence: TGTGCCAGCAAAATCAGAGGTAAGGCTGAAGCTTTCTTT.

This clone showed up just a few times. This rearrangement joins TRBV6-5 to TRBJ1-1; D call uncertain. CDR1 MNHEY and CDR2 SVGAGI come from the germline V gene. The CDR3 sequence is 15 residues long. Trimming left V 10 bases short and J 6 bases short, with 24 bases between. In DNA form, the CDR3 reads TGTGCCAAAACCGCGCGTCCTAATGTTGGTCCTGAAGCTTTCTTT. Its protein product is CAKTARPNVGPEAFF.

This clone has just one count. The rearrangement joins TRBV18 to TRBJ2-5, with 7 bases identical to TRBD1. This CDR3 contains 14 residues. Losses at the gene ends were 3 bases for V and 2 bases for J; bases not matched to a gene: 3. The germline V gene encodes CDR1 KGHSH and CDR2 LQKENI. The CDR3 DNA is TGTGCCAGCTCACCGTTGGACAGGCAAGAGACCCAGTACTTC. Translation: CASSPLDRQETQYF.

This clone was counted a few times. This sequence joins TRBV7-2 and TRBJ1-2; 8 nucleotides line up with TRBD1. This CDR3 comprises 12 residues. The germline CDR1 and CDR2 sequences are SGHTA and FQGNSA. Germline trimming cut 6 bases from V and 8 bases from J; bases unmatched to any gene: 5. The CDR3 loop is CASSRDRGGYTF. In DNA form, the CDR3 reads TGTGCCAGCAGTCGTGACAGGGGCGGCTACACCTTC.

The genes are TRBV11-2 and TRBJ2-7; D call uncertain. Between the trimmed V and J ends, which lost 4 bases and 3 bases, there was a span of 4 bases. Per germline, CDR1 SGHAT and CDR2 FQNNGV. This CDR3 is built from 11 residues. The CDR3 protein is CASSSIYEQYF. CDR3 coding DNA: TGTGCCAGCAGCTCCATCTACGAGCAGTACTTC. Combining the CDR3 with reference TRBV11-2 and TRBJ2-7 gives the whole variable domain EAGVAQSPRYKIIEKRQSVAFWCNPISGHATLYWYQQILGQGPKLLIQFQNNGVVDDSQLPKDRFSAERLKGVDSTLKIQPAKLEDSAVYLCASSSIYEQYFGPGTRLTVT.

J is TRBJ1-2 and V is TRBV19, with a weak D call TRBD1 (5 bases). The CDR3 consists of 13 residues. V lost 6 bases and J lost 4, with 12 bases in between. Germline V gene sequence: CDR1 LNHDA, CDR2 SQIVND (reference sequence). For the CDR3, the DNA is TGTGCCAGTAGCCTCAGGGTGGCCTATGGCTACACCTTC. Translation gives CASSLRVAYGYTF. Full variable domain (rest looked up from reference TRBV19 and TRBJ1-2): DGGITQSPKYLFRKEGQNVTLSCEQNLNHDAMYWYRQDPGQGLRLIYYSQIVNDFQKGDIAEGYSVSREKKESFPLTVTSAQKNPTAFYLCASSLRVAYGYTFGSGTRLTVV.

The chain combines TRBV5-1 with TRBJ1-2; 10 bases agree with TRBD1. CDR1 is SGHRS, CDR2 YFSETQ, per germline. CDR3 size: 14 residues. V was clipped by 4 bases and J by 8 bases; unmatched bases: 8. The CDR3 nucleotides read TGCGCCAGCAGCCGGGGACAGGGGCTGTCCGGCTACACCTTC. As protein: CASSRGQGLSGYTF. Complete variable domain (other parts from reference TRBV5-1 and TRBJ1-2): KAGVTQTPRYLIKTRGQQVTLSCSPISGHRSVSWYQQTPGQGLQFLFEYFSETQRNKGNFPGRFSGRQFSNSRSEMNVSTLELGDSALYLCASSRGQGLSGYTFGSGTRLTVV.

CDR3 amino acids: CATRSGQGGMPSNSPLHF. The CDR3 DNA is TGTGCCACCAGATCCGGACAGGGCGGAATGCCCAGTAATTCACCCCTCCACTTT. This sequence joins TRBV15 and TRBJ1-6, with 8 bases matching TRBD1. From germline, CDR1 is LNHNV and CDR2 YYDKDF (reference sequence). J lost 6 bases, V lost 6 bases, and 16 bases had no gene match. This CDR3 region has 18 residues.